This record looks at one T cell receptor beta chain sequence and its context. Its antigen is undetermined. The data derive from a study of cytomegalovirus exposure and HLA in healthy donors. Findings and caveats of the study: According to an earlier analysis, most TCR beta V segments yielded productive rearrangements about 90% or about 30% of the time.

The PCR ran on 60 Vbeta and 13 Jbeta primers. Sequencing was performed with immunoSEQ multiplex PCR; in TCRdb, only in-frame clones are kept and a portion is missing. The data contain 100,000 to 150,000 clones, around 72% of them singletons. V was clipped by 0 bases and J by 5 bases; unmatched bases: 14. Per the germline V gene, CDR1 is GTSNPN and CDR2 is SVGIG (reference sequence). The CDR3 extends over 17 amino acids. Donors had nominal health at sampling but likely had unrecorded immune exposures. The V call is TRBV30, the J call TRBJ2-5, with 8 bases fitting TRBD2. This receptor was identified in a man aged 25-45 years in good health and CMV-seronegative. Specimen: PBMCs. The CDR3 sequence: CAWSVPLSGGAYETQYF. For the CDR3, the DNA is TGTGCCTGGAGTGTACCCCTCTCGGGGGGGGCTTATGAGACCCAGTACTTC.